The clone carrying this T cell receptor beta chain was detected many times. An end of the junction does not agree with germline; a read error may underlie this. Germline CDR1 is SNHLY and CDR2 is FYNNEI. The CDR3 extends over 12 amino acids. This entry is derived from a study of spatial heterogeneity in lung cancer. Study-wide context: Compared with alpha-chain sequences, beta-chain sequences were consistently detected in greater numbers. More than eight raw reads, on average, carried each unique TCR and UMI combination.

Time point of the sample: sample taken at primary tumor resection. Unsorted samples of tumor, nontumor lung or frozen PBMC had their whole RNA sequenced. Using its own MiXCR run on the 5' RACE reads, TCRdb lists one record per CDR3 protein. The sample yields 7,500 to 8,000 distinct CDR3 sequences, about 8.3% seen once. The source is a male donor with early-stage non-small cell lung cancer. The sample was PBMCs, taken at surgery. This rearrangement joins TRBV2 to TRBJ2-7; D possibly corresponds to TRBD2 (6 bases). The CDR3, as DNA: TGTGCCAGCAGTGAAGACGAGGGACTCGGGGACTTC. It encodes CASSEDEGLGDF.